These 32 T cell receptor beta chains share one sample of origin, sequenced in a study of cytomegalovirus exposure and HLA in healthy donors. PCR amplification relied on 60 Vbeta primers (plus 13 Jbeta primers). Assay used: immunoSEQ multiplex PCR; TCRdb lists only in-frame clones, some missing. The sample holds 80,000 or so clones, around 58% seen once. The material sequenced was PBMCs. The receptors were gathered from a young man in good health and CMV-seropositive.

This chain joins TRBV28 and TRBJ1-5; a weak D match, TRBD1 (6 bases). Trimming cost V 6 bases and J 5 bases, with 14 bases left between them. The CDR3 sequence is 14 residues long. Per the germline V gene, CDR1 is MDHEN and CDR2 is SYDVKM. CDR3 region: CASSEGQWDQPQHF. CDR3 coding DNA: TGTGCCAGCAGCGAAGGACAGTGGGATCAGCCCCAGCATTTT. Full variable domain (outside the CDR3, taken from reference TRBV28 and TRBJ1-5): DVKVTQSSRYLVKRTGEKVFLECVQDMDHENMFWYRQDPGLGLRLIYFSYDVKMKEKGDIPEGYSVSREKKERFSLILESASTNQTSMYLCASSEGQWDQPQHFGDGTRLSIL.

The chain uses TRBV7-3 and TRBJ2-2; 7 bases align to TRBD1. CDR1 is SGHTA and CDR2 is FQGTGA in the germline V gene. The trim removed 0 bases at V and 6 bases at J, leaving 1 base unmatched. The CDR3 is 14 residues long. CDR3 DNA sequence: TGTGCCAGCAGCTTAACAGGGGGCTCCGGGGAGCTGTTTTTT. It specifies CASSLTGGSGELFF.

The rearrangement links TRBV6-1 to TRBJ2-5; D unclear. V was clipped by 6 bases and J by 5 bases, with 10 bases between them. Germline CDR1 and CDR2: MNHNS and SASEGT. This CDR3 spans 12 amino acids. CDR3 region: CASRLDWETQYF. DNA of the CDR3: TGTGCCAGCAGGCTTGACTGGGAGACCCAGTACTTC.

This clone came up a few times. The chain combines TRBV5-5 with TRBJ1-1; D is possibly TRBD1 (5 bases). Deletions cut 0 bases from V and 0 bases from J, with 12 bases between. This CDR3 region has 16 residues. CDR1 SGHKS and CDR2 YYEKEE come from the germline V gene (reference sequence). The DNA of the CDR3 is TGTGCCAGCAGCTTGGCAGGGCAGACCATGAACACTGAAGCTTTCTTT. The encoded protein is CASSLAGQTMNTEAFF.

The chain recombines TRBV7-9 with TRBJ2-5; D may be TRBD2 (5 bases). Trimming took off 3 bases at V and 5 bases at J, with 10 bases between the two ends. This CDR3 spans 13 amino acids. From germline, CDR1 is SEHNR and CDR2 FQNEAQ (reference sequence). CDR3 bases: TGTGCCAGCAGCTTCATAGCGACGGAGACCCAGTACTTC. Residues: CASSFIATETQYF.

For the CDR3, the DNA is TGTGCCAGCAGCTTGTTACAGGGGGCTGAGGAGCAGTACTTC. It translates to CASSLLQGAEEQYF. This chain links TRBV5-6 with TRBJ2-7; 9 bases are a match to TRBD1. CDR3 length: 14 amino acids. Germline assignment: CDR1 SGHDT and CDR2 YYEEEE. Germline trimming cut 1 base from V and 7 bases from J; bases unmatched to any gene: 6.

The CDR3 here is CASSFVPSGYNEQFF. The CDR3 bases are TGTGCCAGCAGCTTCGTCCCTAGCGGTTACAATGAGCAGTTCTTC. This chain connects TRBV7-2 to TRBJ2-1, with 7 bases aligning to TRBD2. This CDR3 region has 15 residues. The germline CDR1 and CDR2 sequences are SGHTA and FQGNSA. Germline trimming cut 3 bases from V and 4 bases from J; bases unmatched to any gene: 6. The full variable domain, in which reference TRBV7-2 and TRBJ2-1 provide the parts outside the CDR3, is GAGVSQSPSNKVTEKGKDVELRCDPISGHTALYWYRQSLGQGLEFLIYFQGNSAPDKSGLPSDRFSAERTGGSVSTLTIQRTQQEDSAVYLCASSFVPSGYNEQFFGPGTRLTVL.

This clone was counted between two and nine times. V and J are TRBV6-1 and TRBJ2-1; 9 bases match TRBD1. CDR1 is MNHNS and CDR2 is SASEGT in the germline V gene. The CDR3 has 15 amino acids. V trimming: 5 bases; J trimming: 5 bases; junction bases outside the gene matches: 7. In DNA, the CDR3 is TGTGCCAGCAGTACGACAGGGGGTGAGGACAATGAGCAGTTCTTC. Translating it yields CASSTTGGEDNEQFF.

The chain uses TRBV28 and TRBJ2-7, with D possibly TRBD1 on 5 matching bases. The CDR3 totals 15 residues. CDR1 is MDHEN, CDR2 SYDVKM, per germline. The germline V and J ends were trimmed by 3 bases and 4 bases, with 16 bases remaining between them. The CDR3 sequence: CASSLGRVGLYEQYV. The CDR3 bases are TGTGCCAGCAGTTTGGGCAGGGTGGGTTTATACGAGCAGTACGTC.

V and J are TRBV15 and TRBJ2-3, with 7 bases aligning to TRBD1. Trimming removed 3 bases from V and 1 base from J; junction bases left unmatched: 1. CDR1 and CDR2 (germline): LNHNV, YYDKDF (reference sequence). This CDR3 contains 14 residues. The CDR3 DNA follows: TGTGCCACCAGCAGTGGACAGGGCACAGATACGCAGTATTTT. Residues: CATSSGQGTDTQYF.

The CDR3 here is CASSESGGSSYEQYF. DNA of the CDR3: TGTGCCAGCAGTGAAAGTGGGGGGTCCTCCTACGAGCAGTACTTC. The chain carries TRBV6-1 and TRBJ2-5; D perhaps matches TRBD2 (6 bases). The DNA end is more similar to TRBJ2-7, so the J call may be wrong. CDR1 and CDR2 from the germline V gene are MNHNS and SASEGT. The CDR3 is made up of 15 amino acids.

The chain combines TRBV19 with TRBJ1-2; D not certain. The CDR3 loop spans 14 amino acids. CDR1 and CDR2 (germline): LNHDA, SQIVND (reference sequence). V was shortened by 7 bases and J by 1 base, with 13 bases between the two germline ends. CDR3 residues: CASNHPGSNYGYTF. CDR3 DNA sequence: TGTGCCAGTAATCACCCGGGAAGTAACTATGGCTACACCTTC.

J is TRBJ2-2 and V is TRBV6-1; 7 bases align to TRBD1. V was clipped by 4 bases and J by 1 base; unmatched bases: 3. CDR3 length: 15 residues. The V gene's germline CDR1 is MNHNS and CDR2 SASEGT. CDR3 coding DNA: TGTGCCAGCAGTGCGAACAGGGGGAACACCGGGGAGCTGTTTTTT. It codes for CASSANRGNTGELFF.

The chain combines TRBV12-5 with TRBJ2-1, with TRBD1 identical over 7 bases. The CDR3 spans 14 residues. The V and J ends lost 9 bases and 3 bases, in that order; junction bases with no gene match: 8. Germline CDR1 LGHNT, CDR2 FRNRAP. The CDR3: CASSRDSLYNEQFF. The CDR3 DNA follows: TGTGCTAGCAGCCGGGACAGCCTCTACAATGAGCAGTTCTTC.

V and J are TRBV6-6 and TRBJ1-2; D unclear. Deletions cut 6 bases from V and 11 bases from J, with 13 bases between. Germline assignment: CDR1 MNHNY and CDR2 SVGAGI (reference sequence). The CDR3 contains 11 residues. The CDR3 protein is CASSPNEGYTF. For the CDR3, the DNA is TGTGCCAGCAGCCCGAACGAGGGTTACACCTTC.

The V gene is TRBV10-1, the J gene TRBJ2-7, with D possibly being TRBD1 (5 bases). This CDR3 has 13 residues. Germline values: CDR1 WNHNN, CDR2 SYGVQD (reference sequence). The V gene lost 3 bases and the J gene lost 1 base, with 7 bases spanning the gap. The CDR3: CASSESGSYEQYF. The CDR3 nucleotides are TGCGCCAGCAGTGAATCAGGGTCCTACGAGCAGTACTTC.

This sequence joins TRBV30 and TRBJ1-1, with TRBD1 matching 8 bases. V was clipped by 5 bases and J by 0 bases; unmatched bases: 5. The germline V gene encodes CDR1 GTSNPN and CDR2 SVGIG (reference sequence). CDR3 length: 14 residues. The CDR3 DNA reads TGTGCCTGGGAAAAACAGGGGGTGAACACTGAAGCTTTCTTT. This translates into CAWEKQGVNTEAFF.

The genes are TRBV4-2 and TRBJ2-7, with 8 bases lining up with TRBD1. The CDR3 runs to 19 residues. Per germline, CDR1 LGHNA and CDR2 YNFKEQ. With 2 bases clipped from V and 3 bases from J, the junction kept 18 bases outside the gene matches. The CDR3 bases are TGTGCCAGCAGCCAAACATACGTTGTGCCTGGACAGGGAGACTACGAGCAGTACTTC. Amino acid sequence: CASSQTYVVPGQGDYEQYF.

The rearrangement uses TRBV28 and TRBJ2-7; D is perhaps TRBD2 (5 bases). Trimming left V 4 bases short and J 0 bases short, with 16 bases between. The length of the CDR3 is 16 residues. Per the germline V gene, CDR1 is MDHEN and CDR2 is SYDVKM. CDR3 loop: CASSSKVDSDSYEQYF. The CDR3 bases are TGTGCCAGCAGTTCCAAGGTGGACTCCGACTCCTACGAGCAGTACTTC.

The chain employs TRBV25-1 and TRBJ1-1, with TRBD1 matching over 9 bases. Per germline, CDR1 MGHDK and CDR2 SYGVNS. J lost 0 bases, V lost 3 bases, and 2 bases had no gene match. The CDR3 is 15 residues long. CDR3 DNA: TGTGCCAGCAGTGAGGACAGGGGTGTGAACACTGAAGCTTTCTTT. Encoded protein: CASSEDRGVNTEAFF.

A few counts support this clone. The gene calls are TRBV7-2 and TRBJ2-7, with TRBD2 identical over 8 bases. CDR1 is SGHTA, CDR2 FQGNSA, per germline. V trimming: 5 bases; J trimming: 5 bases; junction bases outside the gene matches: 11. This CDR3 contains 15 residues. In DNA form, the CDR3 reads TGTGCCAGCAGCAAGCGGGAGAGGGGGGCCCACGAGCAGTACTTC. This encodes CASSKRERGAHEQYF.

Concerning this clone: Other DNA sequences from this sample encode an identical CDR3 as well. The CDR3 bases are TGTGCCAGCAGCGGACAGAGCTCCTATAATTCACCCCTCCACTTT. It encodes CASSGQSSYNSPLHF. This chain links TRBV28 with TRBJ1-6, with D tentatively TRBD1 (6 bases). CDR1 is MDHEN, CDR2 SYDVKM, per germline. Trimming removed 6 bases from V and 0 bases from J, with 9 bases in between. This CDR3 is 15 amino acids long.

Only a few counts were recorded for this clone. CDR3 coding DNA: TGTGCCAGCAGATCTAGCGGGAGCCGGAACACCGGGGAGCTGTTTTTT. As protein: CASRSSGSRNTGELFF. This chain connects TRBV7-9 to TRBJ2-2, with 10 positions matching TRBD2. With V trimmed by 6 bases and J by 1 base, 5 bases remained unmatched. Germline-derived CDR1 and CDR2 are SEHNR and FQNEAQ (reference sequence). The CDR3 is 16 residues long.

This clone was picked up a small number of times. V and J are TRBV5-1 and TRBJ2-5, with 10 bases identical to TRBD2. J gave up 4 bases and V 4 bases, and 10 bases lay outside the gene matches. In germline, CDR1 is SGHRS, CDR2 YFSETQ. The CDR3 extends over 16 amino acids. This CDR3 reads CASSLGLAERGETQYF. The CDR3 DNA reads as TGCGCCAGCAGCCTCGGACTAGCGGAGAGAGGAGAGACCCAGTACTTC. The entire variable domain, with the rest obtained from reference TRBV5-1 and TRBJ2-5, is as follows: KAGVTQTPRYLIKTRGQQVTLSCSPISGHRSVSWYQQTPGQGLQFLFEYFSETQRNKGNFPGRFSGRQFSNSRSEMNVSTLELGDSALYLCASSLGLAERGETQYFGPGTRLLVL.

The chain has TRBV11-2 and TRBJ1-2; TRBD1 aligns across 8 bases. Germline V CDR1 and CDR2: SGHAT, FQNNGV. The CDR3 consists of 14 residues. The V and J ends lost 4 bases and 8 bases, in that order; junction bases with no gene match: 9. The CDR3: CASSSLTGAMGYTF. The CDR3 coding sequence is TGTGCCAGCAGCTCCTTGACAGGGGCGATGGGCTACACCTTC.

The V gene is TRBV9, the J gene TRBJ1-5; no clear D. Germline CDR1 reads SGDLS; CDR2 reads YYNGEE. V was pared by 2 bases and J by 0 bases, with 9 bases between. CDR3 length: 15 amino acids. The CDR3 spells CASSVGISSNQPQHF. CDR3 DNA sequence: TGTGCCAGCAGCGTGGGCATTAGTAGCAATCAGCCCCAGCATTTT.

This clone was observed a few times. The rearrangement links TRBV7-9 to TRBJ1-5; tentative D call: TRBD1 (6 bases). The CDR3 spans 14 residues. The V and J ends lost 4 bases and 2 bases respectively, with 9 bases between them. Germline CDR1 SEHNR, CDR2 FQNEAQ (reference sequence). The CDR3 is CASSSPGGNQPQHF. The CDR3 coding sequence is TGTGCCAGCAGCTCCCCAGGGGGCAATCAGCCCCAGCATTTT.

V gene TRBV10-3 combines with J gene TRBJ2-7, with D maybe TRBD1 (5 bases). Trimming took off 1 base at V and 0 bases at J, with 13 bases between the two ends. The CDR3 runs 16 residues. The V gene's germline CDR1 is ENHRY and CDR2 SYGVKD. The CDR3 sequence: CAISEFGAGNSYEQYF. The CDR3 DNA reads as TGTGCCATCAGTGAGTTCGGCGCAGGGAACTCCTACGAGCAGTACTTC.

The chain links TRBV2 to TRBJ1-5; D might be TRBD1 (6 bases). Per germline, CDR1 SNHLY and CDR2 FYNNEI. With 9 bases removed from V and 5 bases from J, the gap between germline ends came to 20 bases. This CDR3 has 15 residues. The CDR3 spells CARGQNDRGDQPQHF. The CDR3 DNA sequence: TGTGCCAGGGGACAAAACGACCGGGGGGATCAGCCCCAGCATTTT.

V and J are TRBV6-5 and TRBJ1-1; maybe TRBD1 (5 bases). Germline V CDR1 and CDR2: MNHEY, SVGAGI. V lost 4 bases and J lost 0, with 9 bases in between. The CDR3 is made up of 14 amino acids. The CDR3 DNA follows: TGTGCCAGCAGTTTTCAGGGCATGAACACTGAAGCTTTCTTT. Translation gives CASSFQGMNTEAFF.

This chain links TRBV18 with TRBJ2-1; a weak D match, TRBD2 (7 bases). The CDR3 sequence is 12 residues long. From germline, CDR1 is KGHSH and CDR2 LQKENI. V lost 3 bases to trimming and J lost 16 bases, with 16 bases between them. This CDR3 is CASSPERDKPFF. CDR3 DNA sequence: TGTGCCAGCTCACCGGAGCGGGACAAACCCTTCTTC.

This clone occurred a few times. The CDR3: CASSQNRADPGTSSYEQYF. DNA of the CDR3: TGCGCCAGCAGCCAAAACAGAGCGGATCCCGGAACCAGCTCCTACGAGCAGTACTTC. The chain employs TRBV4-1 and TRBJ2-7; D is perhaps TRBD2 (5 bases). Germline CDR1 reads MGHRA; CDR2 reads YSYEKL. CDR3 length: 19 amino acids. The V end lost 2 bases, the J end lost 0 bases, and 23 bases lay between the germline ends.